This TCR beta chain was captured in a study of response to subunit inactivated influenza vaccine. From the RT-PCR reads, TCRdb called clonotypes with MiXCR, one entry per CDR3 protein. Altogether about 780,000 distinct CDR3 sequences are present, roughly 20% being singletons, with the ten largest covering 9.5% to 13%. Remarks on this clonotype: The antigen remains undetermined.

Study results and caveats: It was suggested by the authors that few new T cells are recruited by each seasonal influenza vaccination.

This sequence originates from a man between 50 and 59 years old who received an inactivated influenza vaccine. The source was PBMCs from blood, collected around 5 days after vaccination.

The DNA of the CDR3 is TGCGCCAGCAGCTTTGAGCCGAGTTTGGGACAAGAGACCCAGTACTTC. Translation gives CASSFEPSLGQETQYF. This chain uses TRBV5-1 with TRBJ2-5; D not certain. CDR1 is SGHRS, CDR2 YFSETQ, per germline. V was trimmed by 2 bases and J by 2 bases, leaving 16 bases between them. CDR3 length: 16 residues.